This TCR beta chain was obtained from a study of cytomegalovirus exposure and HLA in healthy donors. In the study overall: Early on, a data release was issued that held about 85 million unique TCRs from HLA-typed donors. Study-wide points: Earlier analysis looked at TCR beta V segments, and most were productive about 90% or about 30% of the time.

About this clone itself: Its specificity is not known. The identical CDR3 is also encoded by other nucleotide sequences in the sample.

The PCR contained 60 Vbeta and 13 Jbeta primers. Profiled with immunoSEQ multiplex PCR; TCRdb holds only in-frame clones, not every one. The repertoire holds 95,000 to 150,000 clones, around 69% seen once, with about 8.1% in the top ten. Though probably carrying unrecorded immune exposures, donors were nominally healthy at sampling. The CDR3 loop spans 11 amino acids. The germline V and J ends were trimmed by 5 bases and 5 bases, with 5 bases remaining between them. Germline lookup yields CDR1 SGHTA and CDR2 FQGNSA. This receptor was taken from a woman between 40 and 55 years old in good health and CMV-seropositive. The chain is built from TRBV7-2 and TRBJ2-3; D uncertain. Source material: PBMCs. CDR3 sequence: CASSPQDTQYF. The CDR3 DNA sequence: TGTGCCAGCAGCCCCCAAGATACGCAGTATTTT.